This TCR beta chain was sequenced in a study of blood T cell repertoires in COVID-19 (dated by TCRdb to between 2020 and 2021). About the full investigation: The collaborator samples originated in the United States, Italy and Spain and spanned the acute and convalescent phases of COVID-19. The repertoires were made available in a free public database intended to serve as a resource for research on the immune response to SARS-CoV-2. The prospective study material was composed of cDNA or gDNA derived from T cells, B-cell-depleted T cells, or PBMCs. The dataset comprised deeply sampled blood TCRbeta repertoires from subjects exposed to, actively infected with, or recovered from COVID-19. Samples were obtained from the ongoing ImmuneRACE study (first 160 participants) and from roughly 1,300 subjects provided by 6 global collaborators. HLA class I and class II types, where available, came from metadata supplied by the sample provider rather than from assay-based typing. Nearly every sample came with metadata listing a de-identified subject ID, COVID-19 status, age in years and sex. Results the study describes overall, beyond this receptor: Clinical and demographic metadata were provided uncurated, with the amount varying by source and participant.

CDR1 and CDR2 are read off the germline V gene (reference sequence) as MNHNY and SVGAGI. Relative to germline, V is missing 6 bases and J is missing 4 bases, with 9 bases of the junction outside any gene match. The CDR3 sequence holds 15 residues, the cysteine and phenylalanine included. The entry retains the CDR3 DNA only, 45 bases that are in frame from base 1. A note on this clone: Its antigen remains undetermined. The input lacks base qualities; no much larger clone sits a single base away.

One collaborating source in Seattle enrolled patients during active infection and followed them longitudinally through the course of disease. Each collaborating institution followed its own protocols to collect whole blood in K2EDTA tubes. For TCRbeta analysis, collaborators shipped samples in one of three forms: frozen whole blood, isolated PBMCs, or DNA extracted from either of those sample types. The immunoSEQ Assay, a bias-controlled multiplex PCR, was used to amplify TCRbeta CDR3 regions from genomic DNA. As for the original processing: Nucleated cell counts per sample were estimated from amplification of reference gene primers within the assay. Sequence reads were collapsed and filtered to measure the absolute abundance of every unique TCRbeta CDR3 rearrangement. For each sample, productive Simpson clonality was calculated as the square root of Simpson's diversity index across productive rearrangements. TCRdb obtained this table from immuneACCESS and retained in-frame rearrangements with V and J assigned. These tables miss some clones; where compared with another copy, unresolved V genes account for less than half of the shortfall, and the remainder is unexplained. Clone size and V and J calls were adopted from that table, with D and trimming inferred from the DNA. The sample table lists 200,000 to 300,000 clones, around nine tenths of them with a count of one. The ten largest account for roughly 0.89% of the sample.

The V gene is TRBV6-6 and the J gene is TRBJ2-5; 9 junctional bases match TRBD2. The clonotype originates from a man aged 25 to 40 with COVID-19, enrolled during active disease. Sequencing was performed on peripheral blood. The CDR3 amino acid sequence is: CASSQGGGAGETQYF. In nucleotide form, the sequence is TGTGCCAGCAGCCAGGGCGGGGGGGCCGGAGAGACCCAGTACTTC.